This T cell receptor beta chain was sequenced for a study of cytomegalovirus exposure and HLA in healthy donors. Study-level information: The approximately 710 first-cohort repertoires and the approximately 110 validation repertoires shared the same platform, a later analysis reported. The study's findings and limits: The listing of roughly 160 TCR beta chains classed them as cytomegalovirus-associated. Both high specificity and high sensitivity reportedly marked the classifier's diagnosis of cytomegalovirus status. For most TCR sequences rarity was the rule, although some public TCRs occurred in many donors.

Concerning this clone: Its antigen is not identified. The final CDR3 position lacks the conserved phenylalanine or tryptophan, pointing to a likely read error.

The table came from immunoSEQ multiplex PCR; TCRdb's copy has only in-frame clones and leaves some out. The sample records around 300,000 clones, around 87% being singletons. This CDR3 contains 12 residues. The germline V gene has CDR1 MNHEY and CDR2 SVGAGI. Sequences were obtained from PBMCs. The chain employs TRBV6-5 and TRBJ2-7; D tentatively reads TRBD1 or TRBD2 (7 bases each). The J call may be in error: the DNA end matches TRBJ2-6 better. This sequence originates from a woman under 40 in good health and CMV-seropositive. DNA of the CDR3: TGTGCCAGCAGTTCCCAGGGGGGGGCCCTGACTCTC. It is translated as CASSSQGGALTL.